This TCR beta chain was sequenced for a study of T cell responses to AZD1222 COVID-19 vaccine. With respect to this clone: Its cognate antigen is unknown.

Generated by immunoSEQ multiplex PCR, the TCRdb table keeps only in-frame clones and is missing some. Of some 110,000 clones listed, 85% to 90% are singletons. Study-wide results and limits: The study sampled repertoires only after the peak T cell response.

The V gene lost 3 bases and the J gene lost 2 bases, with 14 bases spanning the gap. The length of the CDR3 is 16 residues. Germline assignment: CDR1 MDHEN and CDR2 SYDVKM. Sample: peripheral blood, taken 28 days after the second AZD1222 dose. The receptor comes from an adult who received the AZD1222 COVID-19 vaccine. This chain uses TRBV28 with TRBJ1-5; D is perhaps TRBD1 (5 bases). CDR3 in DNA: TGTGCCAGCAGTTTGGGGCAGGGTGCTCGCAATCAGCCCCAGCATTTT. Its protein product is CASSLGQGARNQPQHF.